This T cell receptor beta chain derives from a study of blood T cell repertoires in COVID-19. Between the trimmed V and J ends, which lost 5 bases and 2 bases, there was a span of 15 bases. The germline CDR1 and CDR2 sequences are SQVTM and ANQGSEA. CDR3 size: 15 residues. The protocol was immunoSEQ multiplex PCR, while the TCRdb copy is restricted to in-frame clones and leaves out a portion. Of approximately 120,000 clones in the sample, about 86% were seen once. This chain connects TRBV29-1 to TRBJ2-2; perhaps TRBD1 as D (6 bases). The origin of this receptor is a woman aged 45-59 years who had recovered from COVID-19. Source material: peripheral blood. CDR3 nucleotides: TGCAGCGTTCTCCGTGGACAGCTCAACACCGGGGAGCTGTTTTTT. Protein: CSVLRGQLNTGELFF.